Listed below are T cell receptor beta chains from one sample, sequenced in a study of T-cell memory formation after mild COVID-19. TCRdb independently ran MiXCR on the 5' RACE reads; one entry per CDR3 protein. This table holds 150,000 to 200,000 distinct CDR3 sequences, roughly 28% found once. Sequencing was carried out using PBMCs or a T cell subset sorted from them (not recorded which). These TCRs come from an adult woman who had mild COVID-19 (a few samples of this study predate the infection). Cell type and time point are not known. Each CDR3 is given with its conserved first and last residue. Fields, in order: clone size, D gene, J gene, V gene, CDR3 DNA, CDR3 protein. D genes are given only for firm matches. Clone size is stated in some rows and not others, as once, few, many or a class when expanded.

size: NA; D: NA; J: TRBJ2-7; V: TRBV5-1; DNA: TGCGCCAGCAGCTTGATGGACTACTCCTACGAGCAGTACTTC; CDR3: CASSLMDYSYEQYF
size: NA; D: TRBD1; J: TRBJ1-5; V: TRBV27; DNA: TGTGCCAGCAGTTTATCCCCAGGGGGCGCGGTCCCCCAGCATTTT; CDR3: CASSLSPGGAVPQHF
size: few; D: TRBD1; J: TRBJ1-6; V: TRBV6-2/TRBV6-3; DNA: TGTGCCAGCAGTCGGACAGGTTCTCCCCTCCACTTT; CDR3: CASSRTGSPLHF
size: NA; D: NA; J: TRBJ2-5; V: TRBV12-3/TRBV12-4; DNA: TGTGCCAGCAGGGCTGGAGATTACGGGACCCAGTACTTC; CDR3: CASRAGDYGTQYF
size: few; D: TRBD2; J: TRBJ2-3; V: TRBV6-2/TRBV6-3; DNA: TGTGCCAGCAGTTACTCAGCGGGGGCGGATACGCAGTATTTT; CDR3: CASSYSAGADTQYF
size: few; D: NA; J: TRBJ2-5; V: TRBV3-1; DNA: TGTGCCAGCAGCCAAGGTGTCGGAGGGGAGACCCAGTACTTC; CDR3: CASSQGVGGETQYF
size: NA; D: NA; J: TRBJ2-7; V: TRBV6-2/TRBV6-3; DNA: TGTGCCAGCAGTTACCCACCCCCCGGCGGGGGCAAGTTGATCTACGAGCAGTACTTC; CDR3: CASSYPPPGGGKLIYEQYF
size: NA; D: NA; J: TRBJ2-5; V: TRBV6-5; DNA: TGTGCCAGCAGTAAAACTCCAGGGGTGGGCCAAGAGACCCAGTACTTC; CDR3: CASSKTPGVGQETQYF
size: NA; D: TRBD1; J: TRBJ1-2; V: TRBV5-4; DNA: TGTGCCAGCAGCTTTGGAGGCAGGGGGCCTAACTATGGCTACACCTTC; CDR3: CASSFGGRGPNYGYTF
size: NA; D: TRBD1; J: TRBJ1-1; V: TRBV30; DNA: TGTGCCTGGGGGACAGGGGGCTTGAACACTGAAGCTTTCTTT; CDR3: CAWGTGGLNTEAFF
size: NA; D: TRBD1; J: TRBJ2-7; V: TRBV20-1; DNA: TGCAGTGCTAGCGATCAGGGGGCGCGTATCTACGAGCAGTACTTC; CDR3: CSASDQGARIYEQYF
size: NA; D: TRBD1; J: TRBJ1-5; V: TRBV20-1; DNA: TGCAGTGCGGCCGGGACAGGGATTCAGCCCCAGCATTTT; CDR3: CSAAGTGIQPQHF
size: many; D: NA; J: TRBJ2-3; V: TRBV6-5; DNA: TGTGCCAGCAGTTACGACGAAACCAATACGCAGTATTTT; CDR3: CASSYDETNTQYF
size: few; D: TRBD1; J: TRBJ2-3; V: TRBV5-5; DNA: TGTGCCAGCAGCGGGGGACAGGTCAGCACAGATACGCAGTATTTT; CDR3: CASSGGQVSTDTQYF
size: NA; D: NA; J: TRBJ2-1; V: TRBV7-9; DNA: TGTGCCAGCAGCCCCACCGGGGAGCGGATCTCCTACAATGAGCAGTTCTTC; CDR3: CASSPTGERISYNEQFF
size: few; D: NA; J: TRBJ2-7; V: TRBV5-6; DNA: TGTGCCAGCAGCTCGCTTGTGGGGTTATCCTACGAGCAGTACTTC; CDR3: CASSSLVGLSYEQYF
size: few; D: NA; J: TRBJ2-5; V: TRBV15; DNA: TGTGCCACCAGCCAACCTGGCGGCCCGAGCCAAGAGACCCAGTACTTC; CDR3: CATSQPGGPSQETQYF
size: NA; D: TRBD1; J: TRBJ1-2; V: TRBV7-2; DNA: TGTGCCAGCAGCTTAGTCGGGACAGGGGGCGCCAACTATGGCTACACCTTC; CDR3: CASSLVGTGGANYGYTF
size: few; D: TRBD2; J: TRBJ2-3; V: TRBV29-1; DNA: TGCAGCGTTGGGGGACTAGTCGGCACAGATACGCAGTATTTT; CDR3: CSVGGLVGTDTQYF
size: few; D: NA; J: TRBJ1-1; V: TRBV20-1; DNA: TGCAGTGCTTTCCAGGGAGTGGGTGAAGCTTTCTTT; CDR3: CSAFQGVGEAFF
size: NA; D: NA; J: TRBJ2-3; V: TRBV18; DNA: TGTGCCAGCTCACCACGGCCCCTTGCCGTGACCAGCACAGATACGCAGTATTTT; CDR3: CASSPRPLAVTSTDTQYF
size: NA; D: TRBD1; J: TRBJ1-1; V: TRBV5-4; DNA: TGTGCCAGCAGCTTGAGGGACAGCTTTTTAGAAGCTTTCTTT; CDR3: CASSLRDSFLEAFF
size: few; D: NA; J: TRBJ1-6; V: TRBV4-3; DNA: TGCGCCAGCAGCCAAGATCGTAGGCGTACTAATTCACCCCTCCACTTT; CDR3: CASSQDRRRTNSPLHF
size: NA; D: TRBD2; J: TRBJ2-1; V: TRBV6-4; DNA: TGTGCCAGCAGCCTATACGGGGCTAGCGGGATCTCGAAGTCCTACAATGAGCAGTTCTTC; CDR3: CASSLYGASGISKSYNEQFF
size: few; D: NA; J: TRBJ2-7; V: TRBV4-1; DNA: TGCGCCAGCAGCCAAGATAAGGATCTCTTGTCCTACGAGCAGTACTTC; CDR3: CASSQDKDLLSYEQYF
size: NA; D: NA; J: TRBJ2-4; V: TRBV5-1; DNA: TGCGCCAGCAGCTTGGGGACAGTAATTTTAGCCAAAAACATTCAGTACTTC; CDR3: CASSLGTVILAKNIQYF
size: NA; D: NA; J: TRBJ2-7; V: TRBV4-1; DNA: TGCGCCAGCAGCCAAGGTTTCGGTGTGGGCAGCGAGCAGTACTTC; CDR3: CASSQGFGVGSEQYF
size: few; D: NA; J: TRBJ2-1; V: TRBV6-5; DNA: TGTGCCAGCAGTTACGGCGGTAGAGCCAATGAGCAGTTCTTC; CDR3: CASSYGGRANEQFF
size: few; D: NA; J: TRBJ2-7; V: TRBV15; DNA: TGTGCCACCAGCAGCGAAAGGGTGGCCTACGAGCAGTACTTC; CDR3: CATSSERVAYEQYF
size: NA; D: TRBD1; J: TRBJ1-4; V: TRBV7-2; DNA: TGTGCCAGCAGCTTAACAGGGGGGAATGAAAAACTGTTTTTT; CDR3: CASSLTGGNEKLFF
size: NA; D: TRBD1; J: TRBJ1-2; V: TRBV11-2; DNA: TGTGCCAGCACCCAGGGGGCAGGGAGCGACTATGGCTACACCTTC; CDR3: CASTQGAGSDYGYTF
size: NA; D: TRBD1; J: TRBJ2-1; V: TRBV24-1; DNA: TGTGCCACCAGTGATTCCTGGGGACAGTCCTACAATGAGCAGTTCTTC; CDR3: CATSDSWGQSYNEQFF
size: NA; D: NA; J: TRBJ2-6; V: TRBV9; DNA: TGTGCCAGCAGCGTAGTAGGTGGGGCCAACGTCCTGACTTTC; CDR3: CASSVVGGANVLTF
size: NA; D: NA; J: TRBJ2-7; V: TRBV20-1; DNA: TGCAGTGCTACGTCCCGAGCCCGGAGCTCCTACGAGCAGTACTTC; CDR3: CSATSRARSSYEQYF
size: NA; D: NA; J: TRBJ1-5; V: TRBV19; DNA: TGTGCCAGTAGTTCTTACAGTCTCAATCAGCCCCAGCATTTT; CDR3: CASSSYSLNQPQHF
size: NA; D: NA; J: TRBJ2-1; V: TRBV10-3; DNA: TGTGCCATCAGTGGTTTGCGGGACGGATACAATGAGCAGTTCTTC; CDR3: CAISGLRDGYNEQFF
size: NA; D: NA; J: TRBJ2-7; V: TRBV6-2/TRBV6-3; DNA: TGTGCCAGCAGCCTCGGGTCCGGACCTAACTACGAGCAGTACTTC; CDR3: CASSLGSGPNYEQYF
size: NA; D: NA; J: TRBJ2-5; V: TRBV6-5; DNA: TGTGCCAGCAGTTACTTGGGGGGGGCCAAAGAGACCCAGTACTTC; CDR3: CASSYLGGAKETQYF
size: NA; D: NA; J: TRBJ2-5; V: TRBV24-1; DNA: TGTGCCACCAGTGACCCCCCCCCTGGCGGAGAGACCCAGTACTTC; CDR3: CATSDPPPGGETQYF
size: many; D: TRBD2; J: TRBJ2-3; V: TRBV24-1; DNA: TGTGCCACCAGTGGTACCGGGACTAGCGGCCCCGTGCGCACAGATACGCAGTATTTT; CDR3: CATSGTGTSGPVRTDTQYF
size: few; D: NA; J: TRBJ2-5; V: TRBV5-1; DNA: TGCGCCAGCAGCTTGGGGCCCCCTAGCCAGTTGGAGACCCAGTACTTC; CDR3: CASSLGPPSQLETQYF
size: many; D: NA; J: TRBJ2-2; V: TRBV12-3/TRBV12-4; DNA: TGTGCCAGCAGCAGGCTAGGGAACACCGGGGAGCTGTTTTTT; CDR3: CASSRLGNTGELFF
size: NA; D: TRBD2; J: TRBJ2-1; V: TRBV2; DNA: TGTGCCAGCAGTAAAATGCTGACTAGCGGGGGGGTCAGTCCGTTCTTC; CDR3: CASSKMLTSGGVSPFF
size: NA; D: TRBD1; J: TRBJ1-6; V: TRBV7-9; DNA: TGTGCCTCCCAGACAGGGGCCTATAATTCACCCCTCCACTTT; CDR3: CASQTGAYNSPLHF
size: NA; D: TRBD2; J: TRBJ2-4; V: TRBV5-1; DNA: TGCGCCAGCAGCTTGGAAAGTAGCGGGAGAGCCAAAAACATTCAGTACTTC; CDR3: CASSLESSGRAKNIQYF
size: NA; D: NA; J: TRBJ2-1; V: TRBV2; DNA: TGTGCCAGCACCCCTAACGGGGGCTCCTACAATGAGCAGTTCTTC; CDR3: CASTPNGGSYNEQFF
size: few; D: TRBD1; J: TRBJ2-7; V: TRBV18; DNA: TGTGCCAGCTCACCTGGGACAGGGATTCGGTACGAGCAGTACTTC; CDR3: CASSPGTGIRYEQYF
size: few; D: NA; J: TRBJ1-1; V: TRBV29-1; DNA: TGCAGCGTTATGGGGGGTCGGAACACTGAAGCTTTCTTT; CDR3: CSVMGGRNTEAFF
size: NA; D: NA; J: TRBJ2-4; V: TRBV6-4; DNA: TGTGCCAGCGCCAGGGTGGCCAAAAACATTCAGTACTTC; CDR3: CASARVAKNIQYF
size: NA; D: NA; J: TRBJ2-1; V: TRBV24-1; DNA: TGTGCCACCAGTCCTAGCGAATACAATGAGCAGTTCTTC; CDR3: CATSPSEYNEQFF
size: NA; D: NA; J: TRBJ2-1; V: TRBV11-2; DNA: TGTGCCAGCAGCTTCCCCGGGGTCGATGAGCAGTTCTTC; CDR3: CASSFPGVDEQFF
size: few; D: TRBD2; J: TRBJ2-1; V: TRBV29-1; DNA: TGCAGCGTTGAAGGAGCGGGGAGGGTGGACAATGAGCAGTTCTTC; CDR3: CSVEGAGRVDNEQFF
size: NA; D: NA; J: TRBJ2-7; V: TRBV20-1; DNA: TGCAGTGCCTATAGACCGCTATTCTCCTCCTACGAGCAGTACTTC; CDR3: CSAYRPLFSSYEQYF